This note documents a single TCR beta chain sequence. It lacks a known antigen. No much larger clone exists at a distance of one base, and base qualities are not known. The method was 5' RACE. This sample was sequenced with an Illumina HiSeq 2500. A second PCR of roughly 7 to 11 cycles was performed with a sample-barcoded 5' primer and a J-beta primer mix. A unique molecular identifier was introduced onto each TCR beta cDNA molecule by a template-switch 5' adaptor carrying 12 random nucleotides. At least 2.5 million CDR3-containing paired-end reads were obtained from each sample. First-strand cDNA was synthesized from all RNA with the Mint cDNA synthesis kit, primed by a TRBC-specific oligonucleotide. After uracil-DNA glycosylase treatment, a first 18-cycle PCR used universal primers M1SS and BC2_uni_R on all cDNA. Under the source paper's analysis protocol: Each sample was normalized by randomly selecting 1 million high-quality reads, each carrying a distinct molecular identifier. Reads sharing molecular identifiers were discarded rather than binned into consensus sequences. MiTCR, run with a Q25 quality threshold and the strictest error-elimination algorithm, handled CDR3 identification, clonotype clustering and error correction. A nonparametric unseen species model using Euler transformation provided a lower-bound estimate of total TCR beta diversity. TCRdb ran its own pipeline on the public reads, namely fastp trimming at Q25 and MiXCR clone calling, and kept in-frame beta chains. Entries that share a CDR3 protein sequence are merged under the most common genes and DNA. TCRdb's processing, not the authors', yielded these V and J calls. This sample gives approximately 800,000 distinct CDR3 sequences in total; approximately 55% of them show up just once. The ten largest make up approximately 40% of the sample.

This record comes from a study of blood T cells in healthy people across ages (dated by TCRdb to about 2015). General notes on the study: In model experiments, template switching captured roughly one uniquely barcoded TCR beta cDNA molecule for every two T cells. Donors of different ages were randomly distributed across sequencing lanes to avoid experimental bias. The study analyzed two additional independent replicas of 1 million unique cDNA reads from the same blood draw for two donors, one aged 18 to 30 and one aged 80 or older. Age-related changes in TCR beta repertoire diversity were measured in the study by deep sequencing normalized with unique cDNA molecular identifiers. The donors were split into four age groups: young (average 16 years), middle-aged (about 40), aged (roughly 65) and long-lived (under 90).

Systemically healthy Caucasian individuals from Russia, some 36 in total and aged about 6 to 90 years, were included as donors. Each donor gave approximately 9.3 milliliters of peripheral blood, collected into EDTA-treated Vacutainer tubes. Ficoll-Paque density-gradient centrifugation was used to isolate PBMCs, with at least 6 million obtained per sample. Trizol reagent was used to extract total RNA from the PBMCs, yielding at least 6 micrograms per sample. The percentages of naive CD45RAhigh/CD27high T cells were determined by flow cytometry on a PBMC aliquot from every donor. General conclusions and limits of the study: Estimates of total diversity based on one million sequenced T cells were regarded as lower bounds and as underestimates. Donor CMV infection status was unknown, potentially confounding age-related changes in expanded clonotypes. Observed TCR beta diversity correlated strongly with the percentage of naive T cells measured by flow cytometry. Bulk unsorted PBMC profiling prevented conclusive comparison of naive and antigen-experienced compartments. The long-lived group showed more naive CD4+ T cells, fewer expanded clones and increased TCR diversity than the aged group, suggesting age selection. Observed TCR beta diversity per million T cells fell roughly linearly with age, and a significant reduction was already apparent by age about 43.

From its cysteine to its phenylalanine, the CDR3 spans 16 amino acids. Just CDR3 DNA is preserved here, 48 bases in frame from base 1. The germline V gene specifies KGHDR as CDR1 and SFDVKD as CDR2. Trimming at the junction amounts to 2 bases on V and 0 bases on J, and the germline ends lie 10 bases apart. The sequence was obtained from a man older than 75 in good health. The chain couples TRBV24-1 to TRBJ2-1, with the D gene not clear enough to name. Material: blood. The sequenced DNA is TGTGCCACCAGTGATTCCGATTTGAGCTCCTACAATGAGCAGTTCTTC. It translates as CATSDSDLSSYNEQFF.